This is a list of T cell receptor beta chains from one sample in a study of patients and donors after allogeneic stem cell transplantation. From the RT-PCR reads, TCRdb called clonotypes with MiXCR, one entry per CDR3 protein. The repertoire holds 410,000 or so distinct CDR3 sequences, with 16% as singletons. Sequencing input: blood, either unsorted or a sorted T cell fraction (not recorded which). The receptors were gathered from a human donor who was either an allogeneic HSCT recipient or a stem cell or donor lymphocyte infusion donor (not recorded which). It is not recorded whose cells these are; they may come from a transplant donor. CDR3s include the opening cysteine and the closing phenylalanine or tryptophan. The order of the fields is D gene, V gene, clone size, J gene, CDR3 protein, CDR3 DNA. A D gene is named only where the DNA matches it firmly. Clone size is stated in some rows and not others, as once, few, many or a class when expanded.

d_gene: .
v_gene: TRBV20-1
abundance: few
j_gene: TRBJ2-7
CDR3aa: CSATEGNRRLTYEQYF
CDR3nt: TGCAGTGCTACAGAGGGGAACAGAAGACTGACCTACGAGCAGTACTTC

d_gene: TRBD2
v_gene: TRBV20-1
abundance: .
j_gene: TRBJ2-3
CDR3aa: CSARRLAGGSTDTQYF
CDR3nt: TGCAGTGCTAGACGACTAGCGGGAGGGTCCACAGATACGCAGTATTTT

d_gene: .
v_gene: TRBV29-1
abundance: .
j_gene: TRBJ2-5
CDR3aa: CSVDRTDTGETQYF
CDR3nt: TGCAGCGTTGATAGGACAGATACAGGGGAGACCCAGTACTTC

d_gene: .
v_gene: TRBV7-6
abundance: few
j_gene: TRBJ1-1
CDR3aa: CASSRNSRGTEAFF
CDR3nt: TGTGCCAGCAGCCGAAATTCCCGGGGGACTGAAGCTTTCTTT

d_gene: .
v_gene: TRBV4-2
abundance: .
j_gene: TRBJ1-4
CDR3aa: CASIQETGSQEKLFF
CDR3nt: TGTGCCAGCATCCAAGAGACAGGAAGCCAAGAAAAACTGTTTTTT

d_gene: .
v_gene: TRBV12-3/TRBV12-4
abundance: many
j_gene: TRBJ1-2
CDR3aa: CASSFGLTYTF
CDR3nt: TGTGCCAGCAGTTTTGGTCTCACCTACACCTTC

d_gene: .
v_gene: TRBV10-3
abundance: many
j_gene: TRBJ1-6
CDR3aa: CAIGRSSYNSPLHF
CDR3nt: TGTGCCATCGGGAGGAGTTCCTATAATTCACCCCTCCACTTT

d_gene: .
v_gene: TRBV30
abundance: few
j_gene: TRBJ1-2
CDR3aa: CAWSVSQGSIDGYTF
CDR3nt: TGTGCCTGGAGTGTCAGTCAGGGTTCAATCGATGGCTACACCTTC

d_gene: .
v_gene: TRBV3-1
abundance: many
j_gene: TRBJ2-7
CDR3aa: CASSQSRYEQYF
CDR3nt: TGTGCCAGCAGCCAAAGCCGATACGAGCAGTACTTC

d_gene: .
v_gene: TRBV12-3/TRBV12-4
abundance: .
j_gene: TRBJ1-5
CDR3aa: CASSALGGGNQPQHF
CDR3nt: TGTGCCAGCAGTGCTCTTGGGGGGGGCAATCAGCCCCAGCATTTT

d_gene: TRBD1
v_gene: TRBV10-3
abundance: few
j_gene: TRBJ1-2
CDR3aa: CAITQQGNGYTF
CDR3nt: TGTGCCATCACCCAACAGGGGAATGGCTACACCTTC

d_gene: TRBD2
v_gene: TRBV20-1
abundance: .
j_gene: TRBJ2-1
CDR3aa: CSASIAGSYNEQFF
CDR3nt: TGCAGTGCTAGTATAGCGGGCTCCTACAATGAGCAGTTCTTC

d_gene: TRBD2
v_gene: TRBV19
abundance: few
j_gene: TRBJ2-3
CDR3aa: CASSIGTSSFRDTQYF
CDR3nt: TGTGCCAGTAGTATTGGGACTAGCTCCTTTAGAGATACGCAGTATTTT

d_gene: .
v_gene: TRBV7-2
abundance: few
j_gene: TRBJ2-1
CDR3aa: CASSLALYSNEQFF
CDR3nt: TGTGCCAGCAGCTTAGCTCTTTACAGCAATGAGCAGTTCTTC

d_gene: TRBD1
v_gene: TRBV12-3/TRBV12-4
abundance: few
j_gene: TRBJ1-1
CDR3aa: CASSLRDRVVNTEAFF
CDR3nt: TGTGCCAGCAGTCTCAGGGACAGGGTGGTGAACACTGAAGCTTTCTTT

d_gene: TRBD2
v_gene: TRBV6-2/TRBV6-3
abundance: .
j_gene: TRBJ2-3
CDR3aa: CASSYSSGLGTDTQYF
CDR3nt: TGTGCCAGCAGTTACTCTAGCGGACTAGGCACAGATACGCAGTATTTT

d_gene: TRBD2
v_gene: TRBV6-1
abundance: few
j_gene: TRBJ2-1
CDR3aa: CASSGLGEQFF
CDR3nt: TGTGCCAGCAGCGGACTAGGCGAGCAGTTCTTC

d_gene: .
v_gene: TRBV9
abundance: .
j_gene: TRBJ2-7
CDR3aa: CASSVGEGEQYF
CDR3nt: TGTGCCAGCAGCGTGGGGGAAGGCGAGCAGTACTTC

d_gene: TRBD1
v_gene: TRBV7-9
abundance: .
j_gene: TRBJ2-7
CDR3aa: CASSLPKGGGEQYF
CDR3nt: TGTGCCAGCAGCTTGCCCAAAGGGGGCGGAGAGCAGTACTTC

d_gene: .
v_gene: TRBV6-5
abundance: .
j_gene: TRBJ2-7
CDR3aa: CASSYATTGTYEQYF
CDR3nt: TGTGCCAGCAGTTACGCGACCACTGGGACCTACGAGCAGTACTTC

d_gene: .
v_gene: TRBV3-1
abundance: few
j_gene: TRBJ2-7
CDR3aa: CASSQDNPPRKQYF
CDR3nt: TGTGCCAGCAGCCAAGATAACCCTCCTAGAAAGCAGTACTTC

d_gene: TRBD1
v_gene: TRBV20-1
abundance: .
j_gene: TRBJ1-1
CDR3aa: CSARRQGPEAFF
CDR3nt: TGCAGTGCTAGGAGACAGGGCCCTGAAGCTTTCTTT

d_gene: TRBD2
v_gene: TRBV9
abundance: once
j_gene: TRBJ2-3
CDR3aa: CASSPQTSGRPDTQYF
CDR3nt: TGTGCCAGCAGCCCCCAGACTAGCGGGAGGCCGGATACGCAGTATTTT

d_gene: .
v_gene: TRBV6-5
abundance: .
j_gene: TRBJ2-2
CDR3aa: CASSHSGNLGELFF
CDR3nt: TGTGCCAGCAGCCACTCGGGAAATCTCGGGGAGCTGTTTTTT

d_gene: .
v_gene: TRBV5-1
abundance: few
j_gene: TRBJ2-7
CDR3aa: CASSSFDRRGEQYF
CDR3nt: TGCGCCAGCAGCTCCTTCGACAGGCGGGGGGAGCAGTACTTC

d_gene: .
v_gene: TRBV27
abundance: few
j_gene: TRBJ1-6
CDR3aa: CASSLRSRSPLHF
CDR3nt: TGTGCCAGCAGCCTACGTTCCAGGTCACCCCTCCACTTT

d_gene: .
v_gene: TRBV18
abundance: .
j_gene: TRBJ1-2
CDR3aa: CASSPSKGRHYGYTF
CDR3nt: TGTGCCAGCTCACCATCAAAGGGTCGTCACTATGGCTACACCTTC

d_gene: TRBD2
v_gene: TRBV20-1
abundance: few
j_gene: TRBJ2-1
CDR3aa: CSARVAGGFLHEQFF
CDR3nt: TGCAGTGCTAGAGTAGCGGGGGGGTTCCTGCATGAGCAGTTCTTC

d_gene: .
v_gene: TRBV4-1
abundance: few
j_gene: TRBJ1-1
CDR3aa: CASSHERVGEAFF
CDR3nt: TGCGCCAGCAGCCACGAAAGGGTAGGTGAAGCTTTCTTT